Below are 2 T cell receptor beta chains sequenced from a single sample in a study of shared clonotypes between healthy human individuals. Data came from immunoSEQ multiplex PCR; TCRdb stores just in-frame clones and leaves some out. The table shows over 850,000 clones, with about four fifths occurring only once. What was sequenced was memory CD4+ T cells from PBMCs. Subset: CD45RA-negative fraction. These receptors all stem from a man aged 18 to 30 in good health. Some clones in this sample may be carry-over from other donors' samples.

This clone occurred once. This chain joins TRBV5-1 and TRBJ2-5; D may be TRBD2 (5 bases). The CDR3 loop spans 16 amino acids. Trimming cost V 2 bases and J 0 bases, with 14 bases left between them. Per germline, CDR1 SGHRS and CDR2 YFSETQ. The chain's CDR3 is CASSFGLAAYQETQYF. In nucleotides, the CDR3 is TGCGCCAGCAGCTTCGGACTTGCGGCGTACCAAGAGACCCAGTACTTC.

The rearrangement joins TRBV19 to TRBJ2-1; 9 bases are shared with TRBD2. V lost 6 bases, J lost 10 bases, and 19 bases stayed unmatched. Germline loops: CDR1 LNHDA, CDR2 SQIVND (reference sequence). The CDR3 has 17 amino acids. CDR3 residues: CASRDNHRLAGEPEQFF. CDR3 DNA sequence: TGTGCCAGTAGGGACAACCACCGATTAGCGGGAGAACCGGAGCAGTTCTTC. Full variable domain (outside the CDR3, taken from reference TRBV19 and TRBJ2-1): DGGITQSPKYLFRKEGQNVTLSCEQNLNHDAMYWYRQDPGQGLRLIYYSQIVNDFQKGDIAEGYSVSREKKESFPLTVTSAQKNPTAFYLCASRDNHRLAGEPEQFFGPGTRLTVL.